This T cell receptor (beta chain) derives from a study of prognosis after radiotherapy for stage I lung cancer. The wider study: The patient group consisted of approximately 14 men and 5 to 7 women whose ages spanned about 53 to 84, median about 72 years. Points from the study as a whole: Unique TCR clone counts were lower following stereotactic body radiation therapy (median roughly 10,000 versus 7,000).

Concerning this clonotype itself: Its matching antigen is unknown. A much larger clone lies a single base off, so this may be a read error.

Two-round multiplex PCR amplified TCR beta CDR3 from genomic DNA. The first PCR round targeted every TRBV and TRBJ gene with specific primers. TCRdb processed the multiplex PCR reads anew with MiXCR; each CDR3 protein has one entry. The sample has fewer than 65,000 distinct CDR3 sequences, less than 35% seen once. The CDR3 loop spans 14 amino acids. Trimming shortened V by 1 base and J by 1 base, and 7 bases separated the two germline ends. Germline loops: CDR1 SGHRS, CDR2 YFSETQ. The chain carries TRBV5-1 and TRBJ2-3, with D maybe TRBD2 (6 bases). Material: PBMCs, obtained before or after stereotactic body radiation therapy (not recorded which). The origin of this receptor is a donor over 45 with non-small cell lung cancer. The CDR3 DNA reads TGCGCCAGCAGCTTGTGGGAGGGCACAGATACGCAGTATTTT. This sequence encodes CASSLWEGTDTQYF. The complete variable domain, with remaining parts taken from reference TRBV5-1 and TRBJ2-3, reads KAGVTQTPRYLIKTRGQQVTLSCSPISGHRSVSWYQQTPGQGLQFLFEYFSETQRNKGNFPGRFSGRQFSNSRSEMNVSTLELGDSALYLCASSLWEGTDTQYFGPGTRLTVL.